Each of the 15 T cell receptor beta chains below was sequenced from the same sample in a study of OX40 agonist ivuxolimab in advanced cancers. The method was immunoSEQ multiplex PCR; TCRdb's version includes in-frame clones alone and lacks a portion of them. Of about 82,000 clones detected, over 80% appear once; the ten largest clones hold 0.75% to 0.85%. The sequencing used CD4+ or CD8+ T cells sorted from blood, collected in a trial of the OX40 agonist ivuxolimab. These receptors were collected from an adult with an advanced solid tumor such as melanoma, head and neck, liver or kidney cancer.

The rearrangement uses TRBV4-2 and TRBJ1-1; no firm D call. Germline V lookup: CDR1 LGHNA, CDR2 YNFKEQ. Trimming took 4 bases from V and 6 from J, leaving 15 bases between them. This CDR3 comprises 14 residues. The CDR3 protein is CASSLPGGSAEAFF. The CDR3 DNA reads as TGTGCCAGCAGCCTGCCCGGTGGTTCGGCTGAAGCTTTCTTT.

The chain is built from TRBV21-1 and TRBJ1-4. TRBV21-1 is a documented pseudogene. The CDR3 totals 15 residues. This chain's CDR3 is CASSPRGGPDEKLFF. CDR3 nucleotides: TGTGCCAGCAGCCCTAGAGGGGGGCCAGATGAAAAACTGTTTTTT.

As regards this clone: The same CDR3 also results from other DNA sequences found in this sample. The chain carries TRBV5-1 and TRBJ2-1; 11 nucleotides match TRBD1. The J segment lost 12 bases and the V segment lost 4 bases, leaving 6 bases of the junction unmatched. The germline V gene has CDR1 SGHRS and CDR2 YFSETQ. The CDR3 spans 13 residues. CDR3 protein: CASSPGTGGSQFF. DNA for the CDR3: TGCGCCAGCAGCCCCGGGACAGGGGGTTCGCAGTTCTTC.

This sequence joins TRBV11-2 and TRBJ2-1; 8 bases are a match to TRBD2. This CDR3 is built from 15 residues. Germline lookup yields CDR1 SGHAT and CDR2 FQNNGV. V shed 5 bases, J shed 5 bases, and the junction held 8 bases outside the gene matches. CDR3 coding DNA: TGTGCCAGCAGCCCGAGAAGCGGGGGAAACAATGAGCAGTTCTTC. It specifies CASSPRSGGNNEQFF.

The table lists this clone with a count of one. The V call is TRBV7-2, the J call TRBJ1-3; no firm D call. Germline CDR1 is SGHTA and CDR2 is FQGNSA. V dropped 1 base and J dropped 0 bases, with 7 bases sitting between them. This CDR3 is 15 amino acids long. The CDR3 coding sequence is TGTGCCAGCAGCTTAGGACCGAACTCTGGAAACACCATATATTTT. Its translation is CASSLGPNSGNTIYF.

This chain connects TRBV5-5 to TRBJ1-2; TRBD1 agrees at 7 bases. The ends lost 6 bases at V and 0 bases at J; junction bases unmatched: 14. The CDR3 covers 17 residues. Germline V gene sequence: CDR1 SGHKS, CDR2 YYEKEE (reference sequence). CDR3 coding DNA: TGTGCCAGCACCGCGCGGACAGGACTATCTACTAACTATGGCTACACCTTC. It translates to CASTARTGLSTNYGYTF.

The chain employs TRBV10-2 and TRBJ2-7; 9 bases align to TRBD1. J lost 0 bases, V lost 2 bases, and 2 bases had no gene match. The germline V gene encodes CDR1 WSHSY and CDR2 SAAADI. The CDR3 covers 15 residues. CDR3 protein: CASSERGQGSYEQYF. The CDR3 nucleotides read TGCGCCAGCAGTGAGAGGGGACAGGGCTCCTACGAGCAGTACTTC.

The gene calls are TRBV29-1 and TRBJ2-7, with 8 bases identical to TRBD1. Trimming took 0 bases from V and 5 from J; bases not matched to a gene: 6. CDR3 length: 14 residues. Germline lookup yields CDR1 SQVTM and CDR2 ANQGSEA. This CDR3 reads CSVEEQGGRNEQYF. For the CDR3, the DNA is TGCAGCGTTGAAGAACAGGGGGGCCGGAACGAGCAGTACTTC.

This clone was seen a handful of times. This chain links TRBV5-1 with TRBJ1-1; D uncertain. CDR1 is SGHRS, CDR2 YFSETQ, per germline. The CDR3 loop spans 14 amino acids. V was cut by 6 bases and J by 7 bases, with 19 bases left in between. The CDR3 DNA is TGCGCCAGCACCCCCTCCACGGGAAGCCGTGAAGCTTTCTTT. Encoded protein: CASTPSTGSREAFF.

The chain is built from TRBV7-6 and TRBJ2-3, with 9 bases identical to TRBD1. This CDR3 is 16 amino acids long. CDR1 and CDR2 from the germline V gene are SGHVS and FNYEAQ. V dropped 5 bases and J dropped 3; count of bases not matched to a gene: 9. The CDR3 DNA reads TGTGCCAGCAGCCCGAGGACAGGGGAAGGGACAGATACGCAGTATTTT. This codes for CASSPRTGEGTDTQYF. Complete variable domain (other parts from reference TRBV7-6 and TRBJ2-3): GAGVSQSPRYKVTKRGQDVALRCDPISGHVSLYWYRQALGQGPEFLTYFNYEAQQDKSGLPNDRFSAERPEGSISTLTIQRTEQRDSAMYRCASSPRTGEGTDTQYFGPGTRLTVL.

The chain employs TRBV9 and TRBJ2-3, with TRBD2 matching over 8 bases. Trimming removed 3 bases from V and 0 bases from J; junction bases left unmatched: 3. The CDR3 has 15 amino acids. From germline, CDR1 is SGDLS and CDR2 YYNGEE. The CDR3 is CASSDSGVSTDTQYF. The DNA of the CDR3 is TGTGCCAGCAGCGATAGCGGGGTGAGCACAGATACGCAGTATTTT.

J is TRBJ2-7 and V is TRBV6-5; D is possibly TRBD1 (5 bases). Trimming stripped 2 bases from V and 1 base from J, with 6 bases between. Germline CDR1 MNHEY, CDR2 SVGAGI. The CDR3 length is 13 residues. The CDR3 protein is CASSYPGSYEQYF. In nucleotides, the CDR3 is TGTGCCAGCAGTTACCCAGGGTCCTACGAGCAGTACTTC.

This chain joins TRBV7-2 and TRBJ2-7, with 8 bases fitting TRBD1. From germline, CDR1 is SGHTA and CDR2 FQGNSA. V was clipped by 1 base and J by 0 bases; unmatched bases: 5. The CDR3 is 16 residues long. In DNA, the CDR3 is TGTGCCAGCAGCTTAGAGGGGGACAGGTACTCCTACGAGCAGTACTTC. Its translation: CASSLEGDRYSYEQYF.

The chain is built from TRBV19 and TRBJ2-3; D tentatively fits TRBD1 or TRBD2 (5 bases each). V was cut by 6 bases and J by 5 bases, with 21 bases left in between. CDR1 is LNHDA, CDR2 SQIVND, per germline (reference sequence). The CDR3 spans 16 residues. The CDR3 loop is CASSPGRGRSLDTQYF. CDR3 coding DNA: TGTGCCAGTAGCCCTGGACGGGGCCGTTCACTAGATACGCAGTATTTT.

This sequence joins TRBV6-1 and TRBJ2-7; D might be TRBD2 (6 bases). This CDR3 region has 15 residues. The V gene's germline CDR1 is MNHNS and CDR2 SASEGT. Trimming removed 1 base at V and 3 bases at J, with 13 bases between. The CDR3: CASSEEAGRHYEQYF. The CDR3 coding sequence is TGTGCCAGCAGTGAAGAGGCAGGGAGGCACTACGAGCAGTACTTC.